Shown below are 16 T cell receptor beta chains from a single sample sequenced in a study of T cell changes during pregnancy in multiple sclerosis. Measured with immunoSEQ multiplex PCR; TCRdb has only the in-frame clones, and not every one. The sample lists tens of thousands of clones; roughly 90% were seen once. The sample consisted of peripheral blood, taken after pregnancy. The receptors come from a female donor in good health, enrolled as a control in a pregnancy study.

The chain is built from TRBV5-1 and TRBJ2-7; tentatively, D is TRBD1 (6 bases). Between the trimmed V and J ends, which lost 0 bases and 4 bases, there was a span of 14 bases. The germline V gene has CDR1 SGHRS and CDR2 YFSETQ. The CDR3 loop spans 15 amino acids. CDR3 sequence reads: CASSLAPGQNYEQYF. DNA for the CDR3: TGCGCCAGCAGCTTGGCTCCCGGACAGAATTACGAGCAGTACTTC.

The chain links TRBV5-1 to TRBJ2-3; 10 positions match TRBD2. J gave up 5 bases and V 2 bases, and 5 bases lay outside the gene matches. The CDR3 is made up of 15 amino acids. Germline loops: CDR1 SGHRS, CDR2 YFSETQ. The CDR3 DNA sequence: TGCGCCAGCAGCTTAGAAAGGACTAGCGGAGATACGCAGTATTTT. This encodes CASSLERTSGDTQYF. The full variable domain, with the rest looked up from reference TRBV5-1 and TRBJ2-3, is KAGVTQTPRYLIKTRGQQVTLSCSPISGHRSVSWYQQTPGQGLQFLFEYFSETQRNKGNFPGRFSGRQFSNSRSEMNVSTLELGDSALYLCASSLERTSGDTQYFGPGTRLTVL.

The CDR3 region is CATSRDLGQFDEQYF. DNA of the CDR3: TGTGCCACCAGCAGAGATCTGGGACAGTTCGACGAGCAGTACTTC. V and J are TRBV15 and TRBJ2-7; 7 nucleotides agree with TRBD1. Germline V CDR1 and CDR2: LNHNV, YYDKDF (reference sequence). The length of the CDR3 is 15 residues. The V and J ends lost 0 bases and 5 bases, in that order; junction bases with no gene match: 7.

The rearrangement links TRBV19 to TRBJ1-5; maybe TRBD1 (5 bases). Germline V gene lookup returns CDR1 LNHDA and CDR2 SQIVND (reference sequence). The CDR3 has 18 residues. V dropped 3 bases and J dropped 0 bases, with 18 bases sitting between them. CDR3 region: CASSMDGGYQNSNQPQHF. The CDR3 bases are TGTGCCAGTAGTATGGACGGGGGATACCAAAATAGCAATCAGCCCCAGCATTTT.

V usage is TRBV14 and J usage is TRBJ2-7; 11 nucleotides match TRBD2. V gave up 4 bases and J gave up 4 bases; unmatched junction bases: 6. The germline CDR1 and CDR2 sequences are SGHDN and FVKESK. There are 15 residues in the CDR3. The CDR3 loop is CASSPPGLAVYEQYF. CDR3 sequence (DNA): TGTGCCAGCAGCCCCCCGGGACTAGCGGTATACGAGCAGTACTTC.

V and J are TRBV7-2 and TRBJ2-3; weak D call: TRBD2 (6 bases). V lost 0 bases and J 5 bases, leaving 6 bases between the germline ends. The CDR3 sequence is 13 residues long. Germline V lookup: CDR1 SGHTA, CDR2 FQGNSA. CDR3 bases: TGTGCCAGCAGCTTAGCGCGGGGAGATACGCAGTATTTT. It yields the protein CASSLARGDTQYF.

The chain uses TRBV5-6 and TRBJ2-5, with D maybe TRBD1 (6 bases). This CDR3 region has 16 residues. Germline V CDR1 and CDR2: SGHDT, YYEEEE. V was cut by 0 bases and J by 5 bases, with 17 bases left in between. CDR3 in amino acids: CASSLVAGDVRETQYF. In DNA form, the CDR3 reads TGTGCCAGCAGCTTGGTGGCAGGGGATGTGCGTGAGACCCAGTACTTC.

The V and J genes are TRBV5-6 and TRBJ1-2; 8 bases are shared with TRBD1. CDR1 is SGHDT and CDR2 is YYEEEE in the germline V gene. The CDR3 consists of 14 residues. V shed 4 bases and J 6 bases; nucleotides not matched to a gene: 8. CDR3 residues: CASSPGQGVNGYTF. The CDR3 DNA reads TGTGCCAGCAGCCCAGGACAGGGCGTCAATGGCTACACCTTC. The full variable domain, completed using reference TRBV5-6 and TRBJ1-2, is DAGVTQSPTHLIKTRGQQVTLRCSPKSGHDTVSWYQQALGQGPQFIFQYYEEEERQRGNFPDRFSGHQFPNYSSELNVNALLLGDSALYLCASSPGQGVNGYTFGSGTRLTVV.

The CDR3 DNA reads TGTGCCAGCAGTCCAGACAGGGGCTACGAGCAGTACTTC. This codes for CASSPDRGYEQYF. V usage is TRBV6-5 and J usage is TRBJ2-7; 8 bases fit TRBD1. The CDR3 is 13 amino acids. In germline, CDR1 is MNHEY, CDR2 SVGAGI. V trimming: 5 bases; J trimming: 3 bases; junction bases outside the gene matches: 3.

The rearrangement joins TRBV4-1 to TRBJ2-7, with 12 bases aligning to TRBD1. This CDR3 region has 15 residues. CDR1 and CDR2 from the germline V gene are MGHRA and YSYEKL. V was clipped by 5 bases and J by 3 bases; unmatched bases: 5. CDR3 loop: CASSSGQGASYEQYF. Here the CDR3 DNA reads TGCGCCAGCAGCTCGGGACAGGGGGCTAGCTACGAGCAGTACTTC.

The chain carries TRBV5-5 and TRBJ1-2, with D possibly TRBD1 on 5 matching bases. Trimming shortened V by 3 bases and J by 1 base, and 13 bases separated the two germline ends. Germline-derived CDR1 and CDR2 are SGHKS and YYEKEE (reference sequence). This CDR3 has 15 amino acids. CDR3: CASSSDSSVNYGYTF. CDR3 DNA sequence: TGTGCCAGCAGCTCCGACAGCTCAGTTAACTATGGCTACACCTTC.

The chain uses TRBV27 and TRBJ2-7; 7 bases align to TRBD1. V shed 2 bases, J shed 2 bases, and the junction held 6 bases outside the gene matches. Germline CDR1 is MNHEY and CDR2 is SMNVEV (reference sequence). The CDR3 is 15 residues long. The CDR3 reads CASSLKEGGPYEQYF. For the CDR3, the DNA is TGTGCCAGCAGTTTAAAGGAAGGGGGCCCCTACGAGCAGTACTTC.

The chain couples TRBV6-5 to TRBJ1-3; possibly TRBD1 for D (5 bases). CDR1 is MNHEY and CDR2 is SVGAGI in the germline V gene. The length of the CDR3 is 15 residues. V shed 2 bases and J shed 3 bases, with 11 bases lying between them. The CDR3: CASSYGWGGGNTIYF. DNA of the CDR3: TGTGCCAGCAGTTACGGCTGGGGCGGTGGAAACACCATATATTTT.

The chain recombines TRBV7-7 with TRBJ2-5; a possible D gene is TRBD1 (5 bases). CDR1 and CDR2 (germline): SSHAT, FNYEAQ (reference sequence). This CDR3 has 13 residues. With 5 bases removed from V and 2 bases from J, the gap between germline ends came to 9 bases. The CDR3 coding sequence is TGTGCCAGCAGCCGTGACAGACAAGAGACCCAGTACTTC. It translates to CASSRDRQETQYF.

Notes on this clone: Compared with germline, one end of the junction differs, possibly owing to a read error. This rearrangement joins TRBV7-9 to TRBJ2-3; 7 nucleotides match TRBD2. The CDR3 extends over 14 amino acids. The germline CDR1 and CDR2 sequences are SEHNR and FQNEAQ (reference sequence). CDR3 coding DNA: TGTGCCAGCAGCGTAGCAGGGAGGGCCAGTACGCAGTATTTT. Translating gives CASSVAGRASTQYF. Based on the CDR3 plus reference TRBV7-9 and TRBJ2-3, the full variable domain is DTGVSQNPRHKITKRGQNVTFRCDPISEHNRLYWYRQTLGQGPEFLTYFQNEAQLEKSRLLSDRFSAERPKGSFSTLEIQRTEQGDSAMYLCASSVAGRASTQYFGPGTRLTVL.

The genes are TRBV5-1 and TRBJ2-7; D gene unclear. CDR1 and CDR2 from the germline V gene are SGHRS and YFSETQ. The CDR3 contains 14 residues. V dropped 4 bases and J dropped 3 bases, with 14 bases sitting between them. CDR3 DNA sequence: TGCGCCAGCAGCCCTGACACCTCTGACTACGAGCAGTACTTC. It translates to CASSPDTSDYEQYF.